The rows below give T cell receptor beta chains drawn from one sample of a study of T cell repertoires in ileal Crohn's disease. Libraries were prepared by immunoSEQ multiplex PCR; TCRdb keeps only in-frame clonotypes and omits some of them. The table records roughly 11,000 clones, more than 60% of them present only once. Sequenced sample: ileal tissue. The receptors were gathered from an adult with Crohn's disease. CDR3s include the opening cysteine and the closing phenylalanine or tryptophan. The D gene is left open where the match is weak. Size values are once, few and many counts, or a class for expanded clones, and some rows have none.

>TRBJ1-5|TRBV5-1|-|-
TGCGCCAGCAGCTTGGGGCAGGGCAATAGCAATCAGCCCCAGCATTTT
CASSLGQGNSNQPQHF
>TRBJ2-7|TRBV19|-|TRBD2
TGTGCCAGTAGTACCACCCGGGGGGGCTACGAGCAGTACTTC
CASSTTRGGYEQYF
>TRBJ2-1|TRBV27|-|-
TGTGCCAGCGGAGGGGTGATGAACAATGAGCAGTTCTTC
CASGGVMNNEQFF
>TRBJ1-5|TRBV19|-|TRBD1
TGTGCCAGTAGTAGGCAGGGGGCGGGTAGCAATCAGCCCCAGCATTTT
CASSRQGAGSNQPQHF
>TRBJ1-2|TRBV7-3|-|TRBD1
TGTGCCAGCAGCCCGACCGACAGGGTCAGAACTAACTATGGCTACACCTTC
CASSPTDRVRTNYGYTF
>TRBJ2-3|TRBV7-2|-|-
TGTGCCAGCAGCTTTCTGACTAGAGGAGATACGCAGTATTTT
CASSFLTRGDTQYF
>TRBJ1-1|TRBV6-5|-|TRBD1
TGTGCCAGCGGGGGACAGGAAAACACTGAAGCTTTCTTT
CASGGQENTEAFF
>TRBJ2-1|TRBV11-2|-|-
TGTGCCCAGTGGGGCAGGGTCAATGAGCAGTTCTTC
CAQWGRVNEQFF
>TRBJ2-3|TRBV5-5|few|-
TGTGCCAGCACTCGAGGGTTCACAGATACGCAGTATTTT
CASTRGFTDTQYF
>TRBJ2-7|TRBV6-5|-|-
TGTGCCAGCATGTTAGCGGCCTCCTACGAGCAGTACTTC
CASMLAASYEQYF
>TRBJ1-1|TRBV9|-|-
TGTGCCAACTTCGCTCGGGAAGCTTTCTTT
CANFAREAFF
>TRBJ2-7|TRBV6-5|-|TRBD2
TGTGCCAGCAGTGAGGCCGGGACTAGCTACGAGCAGTACTTC
CASSEAGTSYEQYF
>TRBJ2-5|TRBV5-6|-|-
TGTGCCAGCAGCTTGCCTGGCGGAAAAAAAGAGACCCAGTACTTC
CASSLPGGKKETQYF
>TRBJ2-1|TRBV7-2|-|TRBD1
TGTGCCAGCAGGAAGCGACAGGGGGGATACAATGAGCAGTTCTTC
CASRKRQGGYNEQFF
>TRBJ1-5|TRBV6-6|few|TRBD1
TGTGCCAGCAGTTACTCTACAGGGGAGGATCAGCCCCAGCATTTT
CASSYSTGEDQPQHF
>TRBJ1-5|TRBV5-1|few|-
TGCGCCAGCAGCTCTAGGCCGGGAGGCCAGCAGCCCCAGCATTTT
CASSSRPGGQQPQHF
>TRBJ1-3|TRBV18|-|-
TGTGCCAGCTCCCCGGACAACTCTGGAAACACCATATATTTT
CASSPDNSGNTIYF
>TRBJ1-6|TRBV19|-|TRBD1
TGTGCCAGTACCTCAGGGGGGAGTGCAAATTCACCCCTCCACTTT
CASTSGGSANSPLHF
>TRBJ2-2|TRBV19|-|-
TGTGCCAGTAGTATTTACCGGGACACCGGGGAGCTGTTTTTT
CASSIYRDTGELFF
>TRBJ2-1|TRBV5-1|-|TRBD1
TGCGCCAGCAGCTTGGTGGGACAGGCAAATGAGCAGTTCTTC
CASSLVGQANEQFF
>TRBJ1-1|TRBV27|few|-
TGTGCCAGCAGTACGCAGAGCGCTGAAGCTTTCTTT
CASSTQSAEAFF
>TRBJ1-2|TRBV5-1|-|-
TGCGCCAGCAGCCTGAGACCGGGAGCCCCTTCCTCCTATGGCTACACCTTC
CASSLRPGAPSSYGYTF
>TRBJ1-4|TRBV19|-|-
TGTGCCAGTACCCAGCAGGTTAATGAAAAACTGTTTTTT
CASTQQVNEKLFF
>TRBJ2-5|TRBV6-6|few|-
TGTGCCAGCAGTTATCATGAGAAAGAGACCCAGTACTTC
CASSYHEKETQYF
>TRBJ2-3|TRBV2|few|-
TGTGCCAGCAGTGAAGAAGCGGTAGTCACAGATACGCAGTATTTT
CASSEEAVVTDTQYF
>TRBJ2-7|TRBV10-3|-|TRBD2
TGTGCCATCAGTGAGAGCGAGACTAGCGGTTACTACGAGCAGTACTTC
CAISESETSGYYEQYF
>TRBJ2-3|TRBV4-2|-|TRBD2
TGTGCCAGCAGCCAAGATGGGAGGGTCGGCACAGATACGCAGTATTTT
CASSQDGRVGTDTQYF
>TRBJ1-1|TRBV15|-|TRBD1
TGTGCCACCAGCCCGGGGACAGGGGAGATTAGCGTAGCTTTCTTT
CATSPGTGEISVAFF
>TRBJ2-2|TRBV5-1|few|-
TGCGCCAGCAGCCCGGAAGGTTATTTAGGAGGGGGCGAAACCGGGGAGCTGTTTTTT
CASSPEGYLGGGETGELFF
>TRBJ2-5|TRBV19|-|-
TGTGCCAGCGGGAGAAACCGGGAGACCCAGTACTTC
CASGRNRETQYF
>TRBJ2-3|TRBV10-3|-|TRBD2
TGTGCCATCAGTGAGGCACCTAGCGGGAGTAGCACAGATACGCAGTATTTT
CAISEAPSGSSTDTQYF
>TRBJ2-7|TRBV19|-|TRBD1
TGTGCCAGTAGTACGGGACAGGACAGGGCCGAGCAGTACTTC
CASSTGQDRAEQYF
>TRBJ2-1|TRBV5-6|-|TRBD1
TGTGCCAGCAGCCGATTCCGGGACAGGGGGATGGATGAGCAGTTCTTC
CASSRFRDRGMDEQFF
>TRBJ1-2|TRBV7-3|-|-
TGTGCCAGCAGCCCATCCAGGGTTTCTAACTATGGCTACACCTTC
CASSPSRVSNYGYTF
>TRBJ1-1|TRBV29-1|-|-
TGCAGCGTTGAATTTGGACACCAGAACACTGAAGCTTTCTTT
CSVEFGHQNTEAFF
>TRBJ2-1|TRBV7-3|-|TRBD2
TGTGCCAGCAGCTTAAATCCTAGCGGGGTCAACAATGAGCAGTTCTTC
CASSLNPSGVNNEQFF
>TRBJ1-1|TRBV7-3|-|-
TGTGCCAGCAGCCTCGACGGGATCCGGGCTTTCTTT
CASSLDGIRAFF
>TRBJ2-1|TRBV29-1|-|TRBD1
TGCAGCGTTGTTATTGGACAGGGGGGCGAGCAGTTCTTC
CSVVIGQGGEQFF